At least ten counts were recorded for the clone carrying this TCR beta chain. Building of the TCR beta libraries involved iRepertoire HTBI primers and Arm-PCR of CDR3 regions. In TCRdb, the multiplex PCR reads were re-called with MiXCR into one record per CDR3 protein. The table has approximately 250,000 distinct CDR3 sequences, about 17% seen once; the top ten hold over 20%. The data were obtained in a study of regulatory T cells in long-lasting Graves disease. Study-level background: Antithyroid drugs had been taken under 3 months by newly diagnosed Graves' patients.

Time point in this sample: newly diagnosed GD, antithyroid drugs for less than 3 months. PBMC-extracted RNA yielded the TCR library. Per the germline V gene, CDR1 is LGHDT and CDR2 is YNNKEL (reference sequence). There are 15 residues in the CDR3. Trimming cost V 1 base and J 6 bases, with 15 bases left between them. The sequencing here drew on peripheral blood mononuclear cells (PBMCs), taken at new diagnosis, from a patient treated with antithyroid drugs. The source is a female donor with Graves disease. This chain uses TRBV3-1 with TRBJ1-1; D gene unclear. The CDR3 protein is CASSQVRAVAAEAFF. The DNA of the CDR3 is TGTGCCAGCAGCCAAGTAAGGGCGGTGGCCGCTGAAGCTTTCTTT.